The TCR beta chain under discussion was sequenced for a study of Graves' ophthalmopathy and Graves' hyperthyroidism. Study conclusions and caveats: Ophthalmopathy progression cases were predicted by the model with roughly 70% sensitivity and approximately 76% specificity.

Other autoimmune diseases, uncontrolled infections, pregnancy or lactation ruled patients out of participation. Symptoms, serum thyroxine and TRAb, thyroid ultrasound, and orbital computed tomography formed the diagnostic basis. There are 13 residues in the CDR3. Per the germline V gene, CDR1 is SGDLS and CDR2 is YYNGEE. V was pared by 0 bases and J by 7 bases, with 3 bases of the junction left unmatched. This clonotype showed up many times. The target antigen is unknown. The study amplified TCR beta CDR3 regions using RNA transcripts. HTBI primers were employed in first-round RT-PCR, then a second-round multiplex PCR followed. MiXCR, applied by TCRdb to the multiplex PCR reads, yields one record per CDR3 protein. This table has around 1.1 million distinct CDR3 sequences, about 35% appearing once.

The origin of this receptor is an adult man with Graves' hyperthyroidism. Material: peripheral blood or thyroid tissue (not recorded which). V usage is TRBV9 and J usage is TRBJ2-5; 7 bases are shared with TRBD1. The CDR3, as DNA: TGTGCCAGCAGCGTAGGGAGGACAGGGACCCAGTACTTC. Its protein product is CASSVGRTGTQYF.